This T cell receptor (beta chain) was sequenced for a study of T-cell reconstitution after alpha-beta-depleted transplantation in children. This CDR3 region has 17 residues. V lost 0 bases, J lost 5 bases, and 17 bases lay in between. Looked up from germline, CDR1 is LNHNV and CDR2 is YYDKDF (reference sequence). The sample holds many counts of this clonotype. Molecular barcoding with unique molecular identifiers was used for the TCRbeta library. Using its own MiXCR run on the PCR reads, TCRdb lists one record per CDR3 protein. The sample carries over 550,000 distinct CDR3 sequences, 10% to 13% recorded once.

The V gene is TRBV15, the J gene TRBJ2-1, with D possibly being TRBD1 or TRBD2 (5 bases each). The sample consisted of PBMCs from the stem cell graft donor, taken from the stem cell graft. The sequence came from a human donor who donated a stem cell graft to a child with acute myeloid leukemia. CDR3 nucleotide sequence: TGTGCCACCAGCAGAGATGCCGGGGCACGGATAGACAATGAGCAGTTCTTC. The encoded protein is CATSRDAGARIDNEQFF.